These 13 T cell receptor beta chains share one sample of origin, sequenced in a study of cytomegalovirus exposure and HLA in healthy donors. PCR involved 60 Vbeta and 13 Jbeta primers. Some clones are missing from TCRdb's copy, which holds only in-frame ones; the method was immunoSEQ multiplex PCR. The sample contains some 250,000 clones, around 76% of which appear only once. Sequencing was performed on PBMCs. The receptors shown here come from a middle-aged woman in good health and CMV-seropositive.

CDR3 coding DNA: TGTGCCAGCAGCTTAGTCCTGACTGAAGCTTTCTTT. This sequence encodes CASSLVLTEAFF. The V call is TRBV7-9, the J call TRBJ1-1, with no clear D. Deletions cut 1 base from V and 5 bases from J, with 5 bases between. The CDR3 length is 12 residues. Germline CDR1 and CDR2: SEHNR and FQNEAQ (reference sequence).

The CDR3 sequence is CASSSDRFYEQYF. CDR3 DNA: TGTGCCAGCAGCTCGGACAGGTTCTACGAGCAGTACTTC. The chain carries TRBV7-6 and TRBJ2-7; 7 bases are shared with TRBD1. The V gene's germline CDR1 is SGHVS and CDR2 FNYEAQ. The CDR3 has 13 amino acids. The junction had 3 bases not matched to a gene; V was cut back by 4 bases and J by 3 bases.

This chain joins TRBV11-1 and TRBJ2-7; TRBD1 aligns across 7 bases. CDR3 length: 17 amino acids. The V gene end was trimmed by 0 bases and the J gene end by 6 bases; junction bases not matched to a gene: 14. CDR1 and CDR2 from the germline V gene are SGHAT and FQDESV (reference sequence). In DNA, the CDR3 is TGTGCCAGCAGCTTAGCGGGTCGGGACAGAGAGTTGACCGAGCAGTACTTC. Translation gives CASSLAGRDRELTEQYF. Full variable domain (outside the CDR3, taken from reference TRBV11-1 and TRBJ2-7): EAEVAQSPRYKITEKSQAVAFWCDPISGHATLYWYRQILGQGPELLVQFQDESVVDDSQLPKDRFSAERLKGVDSTLKIQPAELGDSAMYLCASSLAGRDRELTEQYFGPGTRLTVT.

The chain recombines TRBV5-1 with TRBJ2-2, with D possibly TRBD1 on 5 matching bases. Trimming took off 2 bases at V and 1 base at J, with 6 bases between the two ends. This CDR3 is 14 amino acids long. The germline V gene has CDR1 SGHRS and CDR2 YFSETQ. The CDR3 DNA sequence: TGCGCCAGCAGCTTCGGACAGAACACCGGGGAGCTGTTTTTT. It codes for CASSFGQNTGELFF.

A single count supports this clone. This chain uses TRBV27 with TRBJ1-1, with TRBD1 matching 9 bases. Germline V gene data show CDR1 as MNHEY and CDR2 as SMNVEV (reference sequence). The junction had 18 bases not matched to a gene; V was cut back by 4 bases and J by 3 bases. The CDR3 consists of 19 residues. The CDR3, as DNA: TGTGCCAGCAGTTCCGCATGGTGGAGACAGGGGGGGTTGGACACTGAAGCTTTCTTT. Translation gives CASSSAWWRQGGLDTEAFF.

CDR3 nucleotide sequence: TGTGCCAGCAGCTTTTTAGAGGCTAACTATGGCTACACCTTC. Protein: CASSFLEANYGYTF. The chain joins TRBV7-8 to TRBJ1-2, with D unclear. Deletions cut 3 bases from V and 0 bases from J, with 8 bases between. The germline CDR1 and CDR2 sequences are SGHVS and FQNEAQ. The CDR3 is 14 amino acids.

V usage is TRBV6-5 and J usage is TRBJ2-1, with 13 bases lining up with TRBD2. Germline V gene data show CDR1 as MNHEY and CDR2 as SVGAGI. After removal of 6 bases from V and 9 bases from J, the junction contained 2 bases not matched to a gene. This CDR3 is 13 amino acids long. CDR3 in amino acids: CASRTSGGSEQFF. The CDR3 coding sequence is TGTGCCAGCAGGACTAGCGGGGGGAGTGAGCAGTTCTTC.

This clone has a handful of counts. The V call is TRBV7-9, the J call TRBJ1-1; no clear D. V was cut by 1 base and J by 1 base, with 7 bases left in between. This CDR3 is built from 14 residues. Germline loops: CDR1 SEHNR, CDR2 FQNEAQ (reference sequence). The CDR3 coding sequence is TGTGCCAGCAGCTTAGTTTATTCGAACACTGAAGCTTTCTTT. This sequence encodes CASSLVYSNTEAFF.

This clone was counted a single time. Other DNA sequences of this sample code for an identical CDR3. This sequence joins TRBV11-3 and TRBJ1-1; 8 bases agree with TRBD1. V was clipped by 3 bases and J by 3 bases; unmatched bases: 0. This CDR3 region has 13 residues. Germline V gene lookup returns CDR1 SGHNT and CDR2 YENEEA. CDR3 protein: CASSLDRDTEAFF. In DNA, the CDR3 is TGTGCCAGCAGCTTGGACAGGGACACTGAAGCTTTCTTT.

The CDR3 region is CASSLMSAGNTIYF. The CDR3, as DNA: TGTGCCAGCAGCTTAATGAGCGCTGGAAACACCATATATTTT. V usage is TRBV7-2 and J usage is TRBJ1-3; D not certain. Germline values: CDR1 SGHTA, CDR2 FQGNSA. CDR3 length equals 14 residues. Trimming took 2 bases from V and 2 from J, leaving 7 bases between them.

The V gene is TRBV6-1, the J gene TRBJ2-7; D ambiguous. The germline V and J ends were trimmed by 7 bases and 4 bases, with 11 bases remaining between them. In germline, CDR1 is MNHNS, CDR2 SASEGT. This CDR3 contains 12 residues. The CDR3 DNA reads TGTGCCAGCACTCCCGCCGGTTACGAGCAGTACTTC. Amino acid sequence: CASTPAGYEQYF.

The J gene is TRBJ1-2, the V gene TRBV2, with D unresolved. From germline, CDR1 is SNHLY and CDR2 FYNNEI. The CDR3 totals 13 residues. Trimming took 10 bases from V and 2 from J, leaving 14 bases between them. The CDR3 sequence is CATKPETNYGYTF. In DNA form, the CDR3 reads TGTGCCACCAAGCCGGAGACCAACTATGGCTACACCTTC.

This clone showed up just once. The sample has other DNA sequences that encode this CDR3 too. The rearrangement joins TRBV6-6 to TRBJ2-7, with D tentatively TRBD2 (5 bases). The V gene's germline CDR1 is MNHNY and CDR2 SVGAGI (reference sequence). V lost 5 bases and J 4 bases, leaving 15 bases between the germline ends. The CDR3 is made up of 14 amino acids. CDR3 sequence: CASSQPGESYEQYF. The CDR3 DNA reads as TGTGCCAGCAGTCAGCCCGGGGAATCATACGAGCAGTACTTC.